Listed below are T cell receptor beta chains from one sample, sequenced in a study of T cells after posttransplantation cyclophosphamide. The protocol was immunoSEQ multiplex PCR, while the TCRdb copy is restricted to in-frame clones and leaves out a portion. The profile covers about 38,000 clones, none occurring a single time. The sample was PBMCs. These receptors all come from a man aged 50-59 years in good health, CMV-negative, and a related stem cell transplant donor. CDR3s include the opening cysteine and the closing phenylalanine or tryptophan. The D gene is left open where the match is weak. Clone size is given for some rows only: seen once, a few or many times, or a class if the clone is expanded.

V	J	D	size	DNA	CDR3
TRBV11-2	TRBJ2-1	TRBD1	few	TGTGCCAGCAGCTTATCTCCGGGACAGGGTTATGAGCAGTTCTTC	CASSLSPGQGYEQFF
TRBV7-3	TRBJ1-2	TRBD1	-	TGTGCCAGCAGCTTAACCGGGACAGCTAACTATGGCTACACCTTC	CASSLTGTANYGYTF
TRBV7-2	TRBJ1-4	-	many	TGTGCCAGTCGACGGGGGGGACCGACTGAAAAACTGTTTTTT	CASRRGGPTEKLFF
TRBV5-1	TRBJ2-1	TRBD2	many	TGCGCCAGCAGCGTCGCGGGGGGGCCTGGGCATGAGCAGTTCTTC	CASSVAGGPGHEQFF
TRBV30	TRBJ1-1	TRBD1	many	TGTGCCTGGAGTTGGCAGGGGGAGGCTTTCTTT	CAWSWQGEAFF
TRBV27	TRBJ2-1	TRBD2	many	TGTGCCAGCAGTGAGGCTAGCGGGAATATCATTTATGAGCAGTTCTTC	CASSEASGNIIYEQFF
TRBV7-9	TRBJ2-4	-	many	TGTGCCAGCAGCTCGGCAGGCATTCAGTACTTC	CASSSAGIQYF
TRBV6-4	TRBJ2-3	TRBD2	many	TGTGCCAGCAGGAGGCTAGCTAGCGGGAGGGCCGGGGCGGAAGATACGCAGTATTTT	CASRRLASGRAGAEDTQYF
TRBV11-1	TRBJ2-2	TRBD1	few	TGTGCCAGCGCTCGGACAGGGGGGACCGGGGAGCTGTTTTTT	CASARTGGTGELFF
TRBV10-3	TRBJ2-7	TRBD2	many	TGTGCCATCAGCCCTACCCCGGGACTAGCGGGGAGTAAGGGGTGGTACGAGCAGTACTTC	CAISPTPGLAGSKGWYEQYF
TRBV7-2	TRBJ2-7	-	many	TGTGCCAGCAGCTCTCTAAAAGAGCAGTACTTC	CASSSLKEQYF
TRBV5-1	TRBJ2-4	TRBD1	many	TGCGCCAGCAGAGGGATGACAGGGAGTGGGGCCAAAAACATTCAGTACTTC	CASRGMTGSGAKNIQYF
TRBV5-6	TRBJ2-7	-	many	TGTGCCAGCAGCTTGGGGGCGGGCCCGACCTACGAGCAGTACTTC	CASSLGAGPTYEQYF
TRBV5-1	TRBJ2-7	-	many	TGCGCCAGCAGTCTTTCAACGGGGTTTGGCGAGCAGTACTTC	CASSLSTGFGEQYF
TRBV5-1	TRBJ1-4	-	many	TGCGCCAGCAGCTTGGTAGCAACTAATGAAAAACTGTTTTTT	CASSLVATNEKLFF
TRBV15	TRBJ1-5	-	many	TGTGCCACCAGCAGAGACGGGGATCAGCCCCAGCATTTT	CATSRDGDQPQHF
TRBV5-1	TRBJ1-2	TRBD1	many	TGCGCCAGCAGAACGGGACAGGGTCCTGGCTATGGCTACACCTTC	CASRTGQGPGYGYTF
TRBV4-1	TRBJ2-5	-	few	TGCGCCAGCAGCCAAGGAAGGGGACAAGAGACCCAGTACTTC	CASSQGRGQETQYF
TRBV19	TRBJ2-5	TRBD2	-	TGTGCCAGTACTAGCGGGGGCTACCGGGGAGAGACCCAGTACTTC	CASTSGGYRGETQYF
TRBV7-2	TRBJ2-7	TRBD2	few	TGTGCCAGCAGCTCGGCTTCTCAACGCGGGAGTCCCTACGAGCAGTACTTC	CASSSASQRGSPYEQYF
TRBV28	TRBJ1-5	-	many	TGTGCCAGCAGTTTGGCGGGGATAAGCAATCAGCCCCAGCATTTT	CASSLAGISNQPQHF
TRBV10-1	TRBJ1-2	-	many	TGCGCCAGCAGTGACGGTCTAGGGGCTAACCATGGCTACACCTTC	CASSDGLGANHGYTF
TRBV5-1	TRBJ1-2	-	many	TGCGCCAGCAGCTTGGCCATCGGCAGGAATCCTGGCTACACCTTC	CASSLAIGRNPGYTF
TRBV7-8	TRBJ1-2	TRBD1	-	TGTGCCAGCAGTTCACAGGGACAGGGGAGCTATGGCTACACCTTC	CASSSQGQGSYGYTF
TRBV7-8	TRBJ2-5	-	many	TGTGCCAGCAGCTCCCAGACAGTTCAAGAGACCCAGTACTTC	CASSSQTVQETQYF
TRBV27	TRBJ2-3	-	many	TGTGCCAGCAGTACACCCTACAGGGCAGATACGCAGTATTTT	CASSTPYRADTQYF
TRBV30	TRBJ2-7	TRBD2	-	TGTGCCTGGGCTAGACTAGCGGGGGCCTACGAGCAGTACTTC	CAWARLAGAYEQYF
TRBV7-9	TRBJ1-2	-	many	TGTGCCAGCAGCTTAGGTGGACAGTACAGCTACACCTTC	CASSLGGQYSYTF
TRBV19	TRBJ1-2	-	many	TGTGCCAGTAGTCCGATTAATGCCGCGCGGGGTAATGGCTACACCTTC	CASSPINAARGNGYTF
TRBV27	TRBJ2-1	-	many	TGTGCCAGCAGTTTTTGGGCCGGGACTTCCTTCAATGAGCAGTTCTTC	CASSFWAGTSFNEQFF
TRBV19	TRBJ1-1	-	many	TGTGCCAGTAGTTTCGGGTCTACAGGGAGGAACACTGAAGCTTTCTTT	CASSFGSTGRNTEAFF
TRBV6-6	TRBJ2-1	TRBD2	-	TGTGCCAGCAGTGTGCTAGCGGGAGAGGGGCACAATGAGCAGTTCTTC	CASSVLAGEGHNEQFF
TRBV6-1	TRBJ2-2	TRBD1	-	TGTGCCAGCAGTGGACAGGGGGACACCGGGGAGCTGTTTTTT	CASSGQGDTGELFF
TRBV18	TRBJ2-1	-	many	TGTGCCAGCTCACCACCGGGAGCGTTTGAGCAGTTCTTC	CASSPPGAFEQFF
TRBV6-5	TRBJ2-5	TRBD2	many	TGTGCCAGCAGCCCTCTCGGGGGGGAAGAGACCCAGTACTTC	CASSPLGGEETQYF
TRBV7-9	TRBJ1-2	TRBD1	many	TGTGCCAGCAGCTCTGACAGGGTGAACTATGGCTACACCTTC	CASSSDRVNYGYTF
TRBV7-6	TRBJ2-7	TRBD1	many	TGTGCCAGCAGCCTAGCTCCGGGACAGGGGGCGTACGAGCAGTACTTC	CASSLAPGQGAYEQYF
TRBV6-5	TRBJ1-2	TRBD1	many	TGTGCCAGCAGTCCCGCACGGGACAGGGTCCGAACCTTC	CASSPARDRVRTF
TRBV18	TRBJ2-7	TRBD2	many	TGTGCCGGCTCACCGCCCCCACTAGCGGGAGGCGTCTACGAGCAGTACTTC	CAGSPPPLAGGVYEQYF
TRBV15	TRBJ2-1	TRBD2	many	TGTGCCACCAGCAGAGACCTAGCGGGGGGCCAGGCGAATGAGCAGTTCTTC	CATSRDLAGGQANEQFF
TRBV11-2	TRBJ2-1	TRBD1	many	TGTGCCAGCAGCTTAGTGGGACAGGGTCCCTACAATGAGCAGTTCTTC	CASSLVGQGPYNEQFF
TRBV28	TRBJ2-5	TRBD2	many	TGTGCCAGCAGTCTACTAGCGGGAGTGGAGACCCAGTACTTC	CASSLLAGVETQYF
TRBV2	TRBJ2-4	-	many	TGTGCCAGTTCTTCTCTTAGCAAAAACATTCAGTACTTC	CASSSLSKNIQYF
TRBV18	TRBJ2-5	-	few	TGTGCCAGCTCACCCGGTGAGACCCAGTACTTC	CASSPGETQYF
TRBV9	TRBJ1-6	-	few	TGTGCCAGCAGCGTAGGGGGGGGACGGGATAATTCACCCCTCCACTTT	CASSVGGGRDNSPLHF
TRBV5-1	TRBJ1-1	TRBD1	many	TGCGCCAGCAGCGTGACAGGGTCTGGCACTGAAGCTTTCTTT	CASSVTGSGTEAFF
TRBV10-2	TRBJ1-1	-	many	TGCGCCAGTGGACAGTTCATGAACACTGAAGCTTTCTTT	CASGQFMNTEAFF
TRBV5-1	TRBJ2-7	TRBD2	many	TGCGCCAGCAGCAGGACTAGCGGCACCTACGAGCAGTACTTC	CASSRTSGTYEQYF
TRBV4-1	TRBJ2-2	TRBD1	many	TGCGCCAGCAGAAGTCCCGGGACAGGGTCCGGGGAGCTGTTTTTT	CASRSPGTGSGELFF
TRBV4-1	TRBJ2-2	-	many	TGCGCCAGCAGCCAAGAATGGGGGCCCGGGGAGCTGTTTTTT	CASSQEWGPGELFF
TRBV7-2	TRBJ2-6	-	many	TGTGCCAGCAGCTTAGTGGGGCGAACGAGCTCTGGGGCCAACGTCCTGACTTTC	CASSLVGRTSSGANVLTF
TRBV5-8	TRBJ1-2	-	many	TGTGCCAGCAGCTCGGTTATCACGAACTATGGCTACACCTTC	CASSSVITNYGYTF
TRBV6-6	TRBJ2-1	TRBD2	many	TGTGCCAGCGGTCGAAGCGGGAGGGGGCAGTTCTTC	CASGRSGRGQFF
TRBV18	TRBJ2-7	-	many	TGTGCCAGCTCATCGGTTTCCTACGAGCAGTACTTC	CASSSVSYEQYF
TRBV18	TRBJ2-1	-	many	TGTGCCAGCTCTCTACCGAATGAGCAGTTCTTC	CASSLPNEQFF
TRBV6-1	TRBJ2-3	-	many	TGTGCCAGCAGTGATTTGGACAGCGATAGCACAGATACGCAGTATTTT	CASSDLDSDSTDTQYF
TRBV5-8	TRBJ2-3	-	many	TGTGCCAGCAGCTTAGCCCAATCTTCAGATACGCAGTATTTT	CASSLAQSSDTQYF
TRBV28	TRBJ1-2	-	many	TGTGCCAGCAGCCCGGGGGAGGCCCAGTACAATGGCTACACCTTC	CASSPGEAQYNGYTF
TRBV7-9	TRBJ2-1	TRBD2	-	TGTGCCAGCAGCCAGTGGACTAGCGGAACTTACAATGAGCAGTTCTTC	CASSQWTSGTYNEQFF
TRBV9	TRBJ2-7	TRBD2	many	TGTGCCAGCAGCTATGGGACTAGCGGGAGTGTTGGCGAGCAGTACTTC	CASSYGTSGSVGEQYF